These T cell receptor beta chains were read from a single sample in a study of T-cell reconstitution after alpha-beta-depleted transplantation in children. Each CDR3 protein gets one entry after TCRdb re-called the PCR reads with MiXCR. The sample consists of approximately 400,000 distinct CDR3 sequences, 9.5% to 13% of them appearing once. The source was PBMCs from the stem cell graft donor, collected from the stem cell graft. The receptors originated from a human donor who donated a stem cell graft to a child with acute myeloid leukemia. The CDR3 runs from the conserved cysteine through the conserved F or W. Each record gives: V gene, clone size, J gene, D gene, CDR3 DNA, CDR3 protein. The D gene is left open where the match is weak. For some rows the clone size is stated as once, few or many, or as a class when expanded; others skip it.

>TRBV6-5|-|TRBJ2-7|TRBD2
TGTGCCAGTAAGACTAGCGGGATCGGCGAGCAGTACTTC
CASKTSGIGEQYF
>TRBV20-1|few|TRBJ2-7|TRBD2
TGCAGTGCTAGAGATAGCGGGAGTTTTTCCTACGAGCAGTACTTC
CSARDSGSFSYEQYF
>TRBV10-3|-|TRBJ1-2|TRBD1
TGTGCCATCAATCCCGGGACAGTTGCCTATGGCTACACCTTC
CAINPGTVAYGYTF
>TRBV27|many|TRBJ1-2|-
TGTGCCAGCAGTCCCCGGCAGGGGAGAGGCTACACCTTC
CASSPRQGRGYTF
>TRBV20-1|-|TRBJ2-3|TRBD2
TGCAGTGCCATTCATAGCGGGGGGGCCACAGATACGCAGTATTTT
CSAIHSGGATDTQYF
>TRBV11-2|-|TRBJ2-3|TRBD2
TGTGCCAGCAGCCGGGGGGGCCCCACGGCTACGCAGTATTTT
CASSRGGPTATQYF
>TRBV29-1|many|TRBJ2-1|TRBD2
TGCAGCGTGGGACTAGCTAATGAGCAGTTCTTC
CSVGLANEQFF
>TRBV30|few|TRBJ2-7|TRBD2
TGTGCCTGGAACCAGGGACTAGGATACCACGAGCAGTACTTC
CAWNQGLGYHEQYF
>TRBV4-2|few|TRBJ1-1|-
TGTGCCAGCAGCCAAGCTAAGGGGGTCACTGAAGCTTTCTTT
CASSQAKGVTEAFF
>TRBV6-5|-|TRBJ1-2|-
TGTGCCAGCAGTTACACTCCACGGGGAGACGGCTACACCTTC
CASSYTPRGDGYTF
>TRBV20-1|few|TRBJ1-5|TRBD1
TGCAGTGCTAGAGGAGAGGGTGGGACAGGGCCTTATAGCAATCAGCCCCAGCATTTT
CSARGEGGTGPYSNQPQHF
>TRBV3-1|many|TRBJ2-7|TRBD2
TGTGCCAGCAGCCCCGGACTAGCGGGAGCTTACGAGCAGTACTTC
CASSPGLAGAYEQYF
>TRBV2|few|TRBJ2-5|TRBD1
TGTGCCAGCAAATCCGGGACAGGGAAAACCCGCCAAGAGACCCAGTACTTC
CASKSGTGKTRQETQYF
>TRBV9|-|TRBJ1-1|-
TGTGCCAGCAGCGTAGGGACGACGAACACTGAAGCTTTCTTT
CASSVGTTNTEAFF
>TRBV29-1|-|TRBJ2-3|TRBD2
TGCAGCGTTTCTAGGACTAGCGACCGGGGAGATACGCAGTATTTT
CSVSRTSDRGDTQYF
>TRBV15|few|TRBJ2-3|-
TGTGCCACCAGCAGAGAGGCAGGGGGGGCAGATACGCAGTATTTT
CATSREAGGADTQYF
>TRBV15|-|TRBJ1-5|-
TGTGCCACCAGCATTTCTATGGGGGCCAATCAGCCCCAGCATTTT
CATSISMGANQPQHF
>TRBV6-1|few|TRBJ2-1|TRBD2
TGTGCCAGCAGTGAAGCGCTGGGAGCGGGGGGTCTCAATGAGCAGTTCTTC
CASSEALGAGGLNEQFF
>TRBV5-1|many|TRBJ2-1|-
TGCGCCAGCAGCTCACAGGCAGGAGCCCGGGACAATGAGCAGTTCTTC
CASSSQAGARDNEQFF
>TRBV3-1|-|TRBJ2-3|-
TGTGCCACCTCCCCTCCCGAGGGGCTTACAGATACGCAGTATTTT
CATSPPEGLTDTQYF
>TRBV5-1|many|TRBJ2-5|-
TGCGCCAGCAGCTTGGGACTGGACCAAGAGACCCAGTACTTC
CASSLGLDQETQYF
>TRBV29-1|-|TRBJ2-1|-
TGCCGGACGGGACAAGGAGGCGATGAGCAGTTCTTC
CRTGQGGDEQFF
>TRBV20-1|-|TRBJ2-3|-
TGCAGTGCTGAAACTAGGGCCCCAGATACGCAGTATTTT
CSAETRAPDTQYF
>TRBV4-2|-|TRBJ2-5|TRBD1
TGTGCCAGCAGCCAAGAACAGGGGGTGTCGACCCAGTACTTC
CASSQEQGVSTQYF
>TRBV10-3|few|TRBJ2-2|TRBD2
TGTGCCATCAACGACCCCGGGACTAGCGGGGCTAGGGGGACCGGGGAGCTGTTTTTT
CAINDPGTSGARGTGELFF
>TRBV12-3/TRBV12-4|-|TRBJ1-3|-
TGTGCCAGCAGTTTTCAGTGGCTCGGGTCTGGAAACACCATATATTTT
CASSFQWLGSGNTIYF
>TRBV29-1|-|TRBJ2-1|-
TGCAGCGTTGGGGGGAGCTACAATGAGCAGTTCTTC
CSVGGSYNEQFF
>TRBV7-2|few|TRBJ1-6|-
TGTGCCAGCAGTCTTGATAGTAGCTCCTATAATTCACCCCTCCACTTT
CASSLDSSSYNSPLHF
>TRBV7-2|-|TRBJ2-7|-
TGTGCCAGCAGCCTCATGATAGGTCTAGCCGGCCACGAGCAGTACTTC
CASSLMIGLAGHEQYF
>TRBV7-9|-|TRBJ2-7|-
TGTGCCAGCAGCTTAGAGTTGTGGGGGGCATCCTACGAGCAGTACTTC
CASSLELWGASYEQYF
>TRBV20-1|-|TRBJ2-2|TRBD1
TGCAGTGCTAGAGATGTAGGACAGGGCGCCGGGGAGCTGTTTTTT
CSARDVGQGAGELFF
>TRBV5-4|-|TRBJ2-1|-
TGTGCCAGCAGCTCCGGCGGGACCGGAGGCGATGAGCAGTTCTTC
CASSSGGTGGDEQFF
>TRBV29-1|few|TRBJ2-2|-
TGCAGCGTCTTAAACGACTTGAACACCGGGGAGCTGTTTTTT
CSVLNDLNTGELFF
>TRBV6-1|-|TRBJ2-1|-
TGTGCCAGCAGTGAAGTAGGGACATCGTACAATGAGCAGTTCTTC
CASSEVGTSYNEQFF
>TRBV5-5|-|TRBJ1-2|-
TGTGCCAGCAGCTTGATGCGGGCTGTACAGTTCTCCGGCTATGGCTACACCTTC
CASSLMRAVQFSGYGYTF
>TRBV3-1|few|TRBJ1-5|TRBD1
TGTGCCAGCAGCCAAGATTCAGGGGGTAGCAATCAGCCCCAGCATTTT
CASSQDSGGSNQPQHF
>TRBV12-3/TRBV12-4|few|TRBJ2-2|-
TGTGCCAGCAGTTTCGTCGGGGAGCTGTTTTTT
CASSFVGELFF
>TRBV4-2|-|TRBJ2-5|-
TGTGCCAGCAGCCAAGGTCGTCAAGCGGGCGGACAAGAGACCCAGTACTTC
CASSQGRQAGGQETQYF
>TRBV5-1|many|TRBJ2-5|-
TGCGCCAGCAGCTCGGGACACCTCGGGGAGACCCAGTACTTC
CASSSGHLGETQYF
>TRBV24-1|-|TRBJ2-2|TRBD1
TGTGCCACCAGCGGACAGGGGGCGAACACCGGGGAGCTGTTTTTT
CATSGQGANTGELFF
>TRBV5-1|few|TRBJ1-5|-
TGCGCCAGCAGTACCGGGACGGATGATCAGCCCCAGCATTTT
CASSTGTDDQPQHF
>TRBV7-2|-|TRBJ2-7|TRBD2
TGTGCCAGCAGCATCCGACTAGCAGGAGCTATCTACGAGCAGTACTTC
CASSIRLAGAIYEQYF
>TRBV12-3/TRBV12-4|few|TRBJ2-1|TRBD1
TGTGCCAGCAGTTTAGTAGGGACAGGTTTCAATGAGCAGTTCTTC
CASSLVGTGFNEQFF
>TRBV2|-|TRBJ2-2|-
TGTGCCAGCAGTGAAGCGCTTGGGGGCACCGGGGAGCTGTTTTTT
CASSEALGGTGELFF
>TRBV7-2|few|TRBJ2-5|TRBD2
TGTGCCAGCCGCTTAGCGGGAGGGGGTAGCCAAGAGACCCAGTACTTC
CASRLAGGGSQETQYF
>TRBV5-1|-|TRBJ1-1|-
TGCGCCAGCAGCTCCTGGGGTAGGGACACTGAAGCTTTCTTT
CASSSWGRDTEAFF
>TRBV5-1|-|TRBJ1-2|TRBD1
TGCGCCAGCGGACAGGGGGCGTTGAATGGCTACACCTTC
CASGQGALNGYTF
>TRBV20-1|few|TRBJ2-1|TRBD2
TGCAGTGCTAGAGAAGGGAGCGGGAGGGCATATGAGCAGTTCTTC
CSAREGSGRAYEQFF
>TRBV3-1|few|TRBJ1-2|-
TGTGCCAGCAGCCAAACGACAGGTCACTATGGCTACACCTTC
CASSQTTGHYGYTF
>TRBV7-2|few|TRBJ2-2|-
TGTGCCAGCAGCTTAAAAGGGAACGGGGCCGGGGAGCTGTTTTTT
CASSLKGNGAGELFF
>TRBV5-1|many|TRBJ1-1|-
TGCGCCAGCAGCTTGGTGGTGAACACTGAAGCTTTCTTT
CASSLVVNTEAFF
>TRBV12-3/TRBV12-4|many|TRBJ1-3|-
TGTGCCAGCAGCTTACCTGGAAACACCATATATTTT
CASSLPGNTIYF
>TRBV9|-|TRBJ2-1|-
TGTGCCAGCAGCGTAGCGGTAGCGGCTAGGTACAATGAGCAGTTCTTC
CASSVAVAARYNEQFF
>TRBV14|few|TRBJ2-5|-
TGTGCCAGCAGCCCAATGGACGGACAAGAGACCCAGTACTTC
CASSPMDGQETQYF
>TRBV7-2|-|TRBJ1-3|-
TGTGCCAGCAGCCCAACACGGGGAAACACCATATATTTT
CASSPTRGNTIYF